Below, 17 T cell receptor beta chains from the same sample are listed, as sequenced in a study of cytomegalovirus exposure and HLA in healthy donors (dated by TCRdb to about 2017). Library preparation was by the immunoSEQ multiplex PCR assay. For the multiplex PCR, a mixture combining 60 forward primers for TCR Vbeta segments and 13 reverse primers for TCR Jbeta segments was used. Drawn from immuneACCESS, this table holds only the in-frame rearrangements with V and J called that TCRdb kept. Clones are partly lost; checked studies trace under half to an unresolved V gene and leave the rest unexplained. The sample table lists about 130,000 clones, 60% to 75% of them with a count of one. In total, the top ten clones hold about 1.5% of the sample. Material: PBMCs. Every receptor here comes from a human donor in good health.

V gene TRBV5-1 combines with J gene TRBJ2-7; 11 nucleotides match TRBD2. The CDR3 loop spans 17 amino acids. Germline CDR1 reads SGHRS; CDR2 reads YFSETQ. The V and J ends lost 0 bases and 5 bases, in that order; junction bases with no gene match: 10. CDR3: CASSLGIAGGPVDEQYF. As DNA, the CDR3 is TGCGCCAGCAGCTTGGGGATAGCGGGAGGGCCGGTCGACGAGCAGTACTTC. Full variable domain (remainder filled in from reference TRBV5-1 and TRBJ2-7): KAGVTQTPRYLIKTRGQQVTLSCSPISGHRSVSWYQQTPGQGLQFLFEYFSETQRNKGNFPGRFSGRQFSNSRSEMNVSTLELGDSALYLCASSLGIAGGPVDEQYFGPGTRLTVT.

The V gene is TRBV7-7, the J gene TRBJ2-5; possibly TRBD1 for D (6 bases). Germline lookup yields CDR1 SSHAT and CDR2 FNYEAQ (reference sequence). The CDR3 has 11 amino acids. CDR3 sequence (DNA): TGTGCTAGCTCAACAGGGGAGACCCAGTACTTC. This codes for CASSTGETQYF.

The V and J genes are TRBV18 and TRBJ2-1; TRBD2 is a possible D gene (5 bases). Trimming removed 3 bases from V and 9 bases from J, with 21 bases in between. Germline V gene lookup returns CDR1 KGHSH and CDR2 LQKENI. This CDR3 spans 16 amino acids. The CDR3 here is CASSPSLLVGGIEQFF. Here the CDR3 DNA reads TGTGCCAGCTCACCTTCACTACTAGTCGGTGGCATTGAGCAGTTCTTC.

The chain uses TRBV29-1 and TRBJ2-1; tentatively, D is TRBD2 (6 bases). The CDR3 runs 14 residues. Trimming left V 2 bases short and J 3 bases short, with 11 bases between. Germline CDR1 is SQVTM and CDR2 is ANQGSEA. Here the CDR3 DNA reads TGCAGCGTTGAAAAGCCGGGGGTCTACAATGAGCAGTTCTTC. This translates into CSVEKPGVYNEQFF.

Points on this clone: Germline is not matched at one junction end, which may reflect a read error. The CDR3 spells CASSLVQILTGELFF. The CDR3 region has the DNA TGTGCCAGCAGTTTAGTCCAGATTCTCACCGGGGAGCTGTTTTTT. V usage is TRBV7-9 and J usage is TRBJ2-2; no reliable D call. Per the germline V gene, CDR1 is SEHNR and CDR2 is FQNEAQ (reference sequence). The CDR3 covers 15 residues.

The chain uses TRBV29-1 and TRBJ2-1; 7 bases are a match to TRBD1. The length of the CDR3 is 15 residues. Germline-derived CDR1 and CDR2 are SQVTM and ANQGSEA. With 7 bases clipped from V and 4 bases from J, the junction kept 13 bases outside the gene matches. The CDR3 here is CSESTTGRGYNEQFF. Written as DNA, the CDR3 is TGCAGCGAATCCACGACAGGGAGAGGGTACAATGAGCAGTTCTTC.

This clone was seen a handful of times. The chain is built from TRBV11-2 and TRBJ2-5, with 10 bases aligning to TRBD2. The length of the CDR3 is 15 residues. CDR1 SGHAT and CDR2 FQNNGV come from the germline V gene. V lost 5 bases and J lost 10; bases outside the gene matches: 13. CDR3 sequence: CASSTGGAGGPVQYF. In nucleotides, the CDR3 is TGTGCCAGCAGCACCGGGGGAGCGGGAGGGCCGGTCCAGTACTTC. Combining the CDR3 with reference TRBV11-2 and TRBJ2-5 gives the whole variable domain EAGVAQSPRYKIIEKRQSVAFWCNPISGHATLYWYQQILGQGPKLLIQFQNNGVVDDSQLPKDRFSAERLKGVDSTLKIQPAKLEDSAVYLCASSTGGAGGPVQYFGPGTRLLVL.

The chain carries TRBV20-1 and TRBJ2-7; D perhaps matches TRBD2 (5 bases). The CDR3 runs to 10 residues. Germline V gives CDR1 DFQATT, CDR2 SNEGSKA (reference sequence). The CDR3, as DNA: TGCAGCCCGAGGGCCTACGAGCAGTACTTC. Translated: CSPRAYEQYF.

The chain links TRBV9 to TRBJ2-5, with TRBD2 matching over 7 bases. Germline V gives CDR1 SGDLS, CDR2 YYNGEE. This CDR3 contains 13 residues. V trimming: 1 base; J trimming: 5 bases; junction bases outside the gene matches: 2. CDR3 nucleotide sequence: TGTGCCAGCAGCGTATGGGGAGGGGAGACCCAGTACTTC. This encodes CASSVWGGETQYF.

The chain carries TRBV28 and TRBJ2-7; 10 bases are shared with TRBD1. This CDR3 contains 15 residues. Per the germline V gene, CDR1 is MDHEN and CDR2 is SYDVKM. The V gene end was trimmed by 5 bases and the J gene end by 3 bases; junction bases not matched to a gene: 7. DNA for the CDR3: TGTGCCAGCAGTGCGACAGGGGGCCTAATCTACGAGCAGTACTTC. Amino acid sequence: CASSATGGLIYEQYF.

This chain joins TRBV5-1 and TRBJ2-1, with 7 bases lining up with TRBD2. The CDR3 length is 14 residues. Germline CDR1 SGHRS, CDR2 YFSETQ. V dropped 1 base and J dropped 3; count of bases not matched to a gene: 1. In nucleotides, the CDR3 is TGCGCCAGCAGCTTGAGGGACTACTACAATGAGCAGTTCTTC. It is translated as CASSLRDYYNEQFF. Full variable domain (outside the CDR3, taken from reference TRBV5-1 and TRBJ2-1): KAGVTQTPRYLIKTRGQQVTLSCSPISGHRSVSWYQQTPGQGLQFLFEYFSETQRNKGNFPGRFSGRQFSNSRSEMNVSTLELGDSALYLCASSLRDYYNEQFFGPGTRLTVL.

The chain employs TRBV4-1 and TRBJ2-3; D remains unclear. The CDR3 has 13 residues. Deletions cut 4 bases from V and 0 bases from J, with 5 bases between. Germline V gives CDR1 MGHRA, CDR2 YSYEKL. The CDR3 region has the DNA TGCGCCAGCAGCCCTCAGAGCACAGATACGCAGTATTTT. Translation: CASSPQSTDTQYF.

The chain has TRBV6-5 and TRBJ2-2; 7 bases line up with TRBD1. Germline CDR1 is MNHEY and CDR2 is SVGAGI. This CDR3 comprises 14 residues. V lost 9 bases, J lost 1 base, and 5 bases stayed unmatched. In DNA form, the CDR3 reads TGTGCCAGATCTACAGGGGTGAACACCGGGGAGCTGTTTTTT. Protein: CARSTGVNTGELFF.

The J gene is TRBJ2-5, the V gene TRBV15; D unclear. Matching the DNA end better, TRBJ2-7 makes the J call doubtful. The CDR3 runs 12 residues. Germline V lookup: CDR1 LNHNV, CDR2 YYDKDF (reference sequence). The CDR3 DNA reads as TGTGCCACCAGTGTCCAGAACTACGAGCAGTACTTC. Translation gives CATSVQNYEQYF.

This chain joins TRBV6-5 and TRBJ1-1, with TRBD1 matching 10 bases. After removal of 8 bases from V and 1 base from J, the junction contained 7 bases not matched to a gene. This CDR3 region has 15 residues. CDR1 and CDR2 (germline): MNHEY, SVGAGI. The CDR3 protein is CASAGQGVSNTEAFF. CDR3 DNA: TGTGCCAGCGCTGGACAGGGGGTATCGAACACTGAAGCTTTCTTT.

The CDR3 is CASSLSGQGLNEQFF. The CDR3 region has the DNA TGTGCCAGCAGTTTATCGGGACAGGGTCTCAATGAGCAGTTCTTC. The chain uses TRBV6-5 and TRBJ2-1; 9 bases fit TRBD1. The V gene's germline CDR1 is MNHEY and CDR2 SVGAGI. The CDR3 runs 15 residues. The J segment lost 6 bases and the V segment lost 4 bases, leaving 7 bases of the junction unmatched.

V is TRBV9 and J is TRBJ2-3; 7 positions match TRBD1. This CDR3 spans 13 amino acids. Trimming cost V 3 bases and J 6 bases; bases outside gene matches: 4. Germline lookup yields CDR1 SGDLS and CDR2 YYNGEE. CDR3 residues: CASSAGTEDTQYF. CDR3 coding DNA: TGTGCCAGCAGCGCAGGGACAGAGGATACGCAGTATTTT.